Presented here are 18 T cell receptor beta chains from one specimen sequenced in a study of T cell responses to AZD1222 COVID-19 vaccine. Libraries were prepared by immunoSEQ multiplex PCR; TCRdb keeps only in-frame clonotypes and omits some of them. The table records some 75,000 clones, 70% to 90% of them present only once. This sample comprised peripheral blood, obtained on day 0 of AZD1222 vaccination. These receptors came from an adult in good health.

The chain is built from TRBV5-1 and TRBJ2-2; 13 nucleotides align to TRBD2. In germline, CDR1 is SGHRS, CDR2 YFSETQ. V shed 3 bases and J 4 bases; nucleotides not matched to a gene: 3. This CDR3 region has 16 residues. The CDR3 DNA reads TGCGCCAGCAGCTCAGGACTAGCGGGGGCCACCGGGGAGCTGTTTTTT. Its translation: CASSSGLAGATGELFF.

This clone was found once. Written as DNA, the CDR3 is TGTGCCAGCGGCCGACGGGTTAATGAAAAACTGTTTTTT. Translation gives CASGRRVNEKLFF. The chain is built from TRBV27 and TRBJ1-4; D remains ambiguous. This CDR3 region has 13 residues. Germline values: CDR1 MNHEY, CDR2 SMNVEV (reference sequence). V was cut by 8 bases and J by 4 bases, with 11 bases left in between.

This rearrangement joins TRBV27 to TRBJ1-2; D is possibly TRBD1 (6 bases). Germline V gives CDR1 MNHEY, CDR2 SMNVEV (reference sequence). V lost 10 bases to trimming and J lost 2 bases, with 14 bases between them. This CDR3 contains 13 residues. The CDR3 loop reads CATAPGGNYGYTF. CDR3 DNA sequence: TGTGCCACCGCGCCCGGGGGCAACTATGGCTACACCTTC.

The gene calls are TRBV28 and TRBJ2-7; D assignment may be TRBD1 or TRBD2 (5 bases each). The CDR3 runs to 14 residues. The germline V and J ends were trimmed by 6 bases and 4 bases, with 16 bases remaining between them. Looked up from germline, CDR1 is MDHEN and CDR2 is SYDVKM. The CDR3 DNA follows: TGTGCCAGCAGCCCTCCCACGGGGACGTACGAGCAGTACTTC. It encodes CASSPPTGTYEQYF.

The chain has TRBV5-1 and TRBJ1-4, with 8 bases lining up with TRBD1. V lost 3 bases, J lost 8 bases, and 9 bases stayed unmatched. This CDR3 has 15 amino acids. Germline CDR1 reads SGHRS; CDR2 reads YFSETQ. The CDR3 protein is CASSWSGGSEEKLFF. The DNA for the CDR3 is TGCGCCAGCAGCTGGTCAGGGGGCTCTGAGGAAAAACTGTTTTTT.

The chain employs TRBV6-5 and TRBJ1-5; no clear D. The CDR3 is 13 amino acids. V was trimmed by 3 bases and J by 4 bases, leaving 7 bases between them. Germline values: CDR1 MNHEY, CDR2 SVGAGI. CDR3 in amino acids: CASSYRRNQPQHF. CDR3 DNA sequence: TGTGCCAGCAGTTATAGGAGAAATCAGCCCCAGCATTTT.

The rearrangement joins TRBV18 to TRBJ2-7, with 7 bases fitting TRBD2. CDR1 and CDR2 (germline): KGHSH, LQKENI. The CDR3 is 14 amino acids. V gave up 4 bases and J gave up 9 bases; unmatched junction bases: 12. This CDR3 is CASSHQRDRSRQYF. The CDR3 coding sequence is TGTGCCAGCTCACATCAGCGGGACCGCTCAAGGCAGTACTTC.

This rearrangement joins TRBV5-1 to TRBJ1-5, with TRBD1 as a possible D gene (5 bases). V was pared by 4 bases and J by 0 bases, with 8 bases between. Germline CDR1 and CDR2: SGHRS and YFSETQ. CDR3 length equals 14 residues. This CDR3 is CASSTGVSNQPQHF. The CDR3 DNA reads TGCGCCAGCAGCACGGGGGTTAGCAATCAGCCCCAGCATTTT.

The chain has TRBV20-1 and TRBJ2-7, with TRBD1 matching 11 bases. This CDR3 spans 14 amino acids. J was trimmed by 4 bases and V by 3 bases; bases with no gene match: 5. Germline V gene lookup returns CDR1 DFQATT and CDR2 SNEGSKA (reference sequence). DNA for the CDR3: TGCAGTGCTAGTGGGACAGGGGGAGGTTACGAGCAGTACTTC. Translated, it gives CSASGTGGGYEQYF.

The chain combines TRBV21-1 with TRBJ1-5; the table assigns TRBD1, which was not confirmed against the DNA. TRBV21-1 is given as a pseudogene. This CDR3 is 16 amino acids long. CDR3 nucleotides: TGTGCCAGCAGCAGATTTATGGACAGGGGGCAACAGCCCCAGCATTTT. Translated: CASSRFMDRGQQPQHF.

The chain carries TRBV28 and TRBJ1-2; D gene uncertain. From germline, CDR1 is MDHEN and CDR2 SYDVKM. The CDR3 has 13 residues. V gave up 4 bases and J gave up 2 bases, with 8 bases separating them. This CDR3 is CASSSGSNYGYTF. The CDR3 coding sequence is TGTGCCAGCAGTTCCGGGAGCAACTATGGCTACACCTTC.

This clone was counted a single time. The V and J genes are TRBV5-5 and TRBJ2-2, with no clear D. This CDR3 is 16 amino acids long. In germline, CDR1 is SGHKS, CDR2 YYEKEE (reference sequence). V lost 2 bases and J 1 base, leaving 12 bases between the germline ends. The CDR3 is CASSFGPTGNTGELFF. CDR3 sequence (DNA): TGTGCCAGCAGCTTTGGTCCGACGGGGAACACCGGGGAGCTGTTTTTT.

The chain carries TRBV10-2 and TRBJ2-1; possible D gene TRBD1, 5 bases. This CDR3 is 14 amino acids long. The germline gives CDR1 WSHSY, CDR2 SAAADI. With 2 bases removed from V and 0 bases from J, the gap between germline ends came to 5 bases. The CDR3 sequence is CASSEDSSYNEQFF. The DNA of the CDR3 is TGCGCCAGCAGTGAGGACAGCTCCTACAATGAGCAGTTCTTC.

This chain connects TRBV5-1 to TRBJ2-1; 9 bases are a match to TRBD2. Germline CDR1 reads SGHRS; CDR2 reads YFSETQ. The CDR3 extends over 15 amino acids. The junction had 7 bases not matched to a gene; V was cut back by 4 bases and J by 5 bases. CDR3: CASSASGRSNNEQFF. CDR3 DNA sequence: TGCGCCAGCAGCGCAAGCGGGAGGTCTAACAATGAGCAGTTCTTC.

The V gene is TRBV27, the J gene TRBJ1-1; 9 bases map to TRBD1. CDR1 is MNHEY and CDR2 is SMNVEV in the germline V gene (reference sequence). V lost 5 bases to trimming and J lost 8 bases; unmatched junction nucleotides: 12. This CDR3 spans 15 amino acids. Here the CDR3 DNA reads TGTGCCAGCAGTGCCGCAACCGGGACAGGGACCGAAGCTTTCTTT. Residues: CASSAATGTGTEAFF.

The chain carries TRBV28 and TRBJ1-2; D perhaps matches TRBD1 (6 bases). This CDR3 contains 14 residues. Trimming removed 2 bases at V and 5 bases at J, with 12 bases between. Looked up from germline, CDR1 is MDHEN and CDR2 is SYDVKM. The DNA of the CDR3 is TGTGCCAGCAGTTTAAGGGGGTTGAGGTATGGCTACACCTTC. Translation: CASSLRGLRYGYTF.

V and J are TRBV5-4 and TRBJ1-3, with a weak D call TRBD1 (6 bases). The V and J ends lost 0 bases and 4 bases respectively, with 8 bases between them. From germline, CDR1 is SGHNT and CDR2 YYREEE (reference sequence). The CDR3 sequence is 14 residues long. The CDR3 DNA reads TGTGCCAGCAGCTTGGACAGGGTAGGAAACACCATATATTTT. This translates into CASSLDRVGNTIYF. Complete variable domain (other parts from reference TRBV5-4 and TRBJ1-3): ETGVTQSPTHLIKTRGQQVTLRCSSQSGHNTVSWYQQALGQGPQFIFQYYREEENGRGNFPPRFSGLQFPNYSSELNVNALELDDSALYLCASSLDRVGNTIYFGEGSWLTVV.

The chain recombines TRBV19 with TRBJ2-2; unclear D gene. Germline V gene sequence: CDR1 LNHDA, CDR2 SQIVND (reference sequence). The CDR3 extends over 15 amino acids. V lost 7 bases and J 1 base, leaving 13 bases between the germline ends. The CDR3 loop is CASNPLGLNTGELFF. In DNA form, the CDR3 reads TGTGCCAGTAACCCCTTGGGGTTGAACACCGGGGAGCTGTTTTTT.